The 20 T cell receptor beta chains below all came from one sample that was sequenced in a study of cytomegalovirus exposure and HLA in healthy donors. Primers included in the PCR were 60 Vbeta and 13 Jbeta primers. Data came from immunoSEQ multiplex PCR; TCRdb stores just in-frame clones and leaves some out. The data hold some 87,000 clones, with about four fifths observed a single time. The sequencing sample was made of PBMCs. Receptors originate from a man younger than 35 in good health and CMV-seropositive.

The V call is TRBV4-1, the J call TRBJ1-2, with 8 nucleotides matching TRBD1. The V gene end was trimmed by 4 bases and the J gene end by 7 bases; junction bases not matched to a gene: 8. The CDR3 is made up of 14 amino acids. In germline, CDR1 is MGHRA, CDR2 YSYEKL. The CDR3 nucleotides read TGCGCCAGCAGCCTCCCCTTGCAGGGGGCTGGCTACACCTTC. Translating it yields CASSLPLQGAGYTF.

The chain couples TRBV10-3 to TRBJ2-2; TRBD2 matches at 7 bases. Germline V lookup: CDR1 ENHRY, CDR2 SYGVKD. Trimming cost V 4 bases and J 2 bases; bases outside gene matches: 7. The CDR3 runs to 16 residues. CDR3 amino acids: CAISVTAGVNTGELFF. The CDR3 coding sequence is TGTGCCATCAGTGTAACGGCGGGAGTCAACACCGGGGAGCTGTTTTTT.

Only one count was recorded for this clone. The chain employs TRBV4-1 and TRBJ2-7; 7 bases map to TRBD2. The V gene's germline CDR1 is MGHRA and CDR2 YSYEKL. CDR3 length: 15 residues. V lost 6 bases and J lost 2; bases outside the gene matches: 10. CDR3 region: CASRHRGGLTYEQYF. The CDR3 DNA follows: TGCGCCAGCAGACATAGGGGAGGGCTAACCTACGAGCAGTACTTC.

V is TRBV28 and J is TRBJ2-5; D is unresolved. Germline CDR1 MDHEN, CDR2 SYDVKM. V lost 6 bases and J 2 bases, leaving 16 bases between the germline ends. The CDR3 is 15 residues long. This CDR3 is CASSRKLVLQETQYF. The CDR3 coding sequence is TGTGCCAGCAGCAGGAAATTGGTTCTGCAAGAGACCCAGTACTTC.

CDR3 in amino acids: CASSATSRDYNEQFF. The CDR3 DNA follows: TGTGCCAGCAGTGCGACTAGCAGGGACTACAATGAGCAGTTCTTC. This chain links TRBV25-1 with TRBJ2-1; 7 bases agree with TRBD2. The CDR3 is 15 amino acids. CDR1 MGHDK and CDR2 SYGVNS come from the germline V gene. J lost 3 bases, V lost 4 bases, and 6 bases had no gene match.

This chain connects TRBV29-1 to TRBJ2-7; 12 bases match TRBD1. J lost 2 bases, V lost 7 bases, and 3 bases had no gene match. Germline V CDR1 and CDR2: SQVTM, ANQGSEA. The CDR3 loop spans 13 amino acids. CDR3 sequence: CSAWDRGPYEQYF. The CDR3 nucleotides are TGCAGCGCCTGGGACAGGGGGCCCTACGAGCAGTACTTC.

This chain connects TRBV10-3 to TRBJ1-1; 7 bases map to TRBD1. V shed 11 bases, J shed 3 bases, and the junction held 12 bases outside the gene matches. The CDR3 totals 14 residues. Germline V gene lookup returns CDR1 ENHRY and CDR2 SYGVKD. In nucleotides, the CDR3 is TGTGCCGCCACTAAGGGGGCCGTAGACACTGAAGCTTTCTTT. Amino acid sequence: CAATKGAVDTEAFF.

This chain links TRBV10-1 with TRBJ2-7; 7 bases fit TRBD1. This CDR3 is built from 12 residues. Trimming at V came to 5 bases and at J to 6 bases, leaving 4 bases not matched to a gene. Germline assignment: CDR1 WNHNN and CDR2 SYGVQD (reference sequence). The CDR3 sequence: CASSQGVGEQYF. CDR3 nucleotide sequence: TGCGCCAGCAGTCAGGGGGTCGGCGAGCAGTACTTC.

This clone was counted a single time. The rearrangement joins TRBV5-4 to TRBJ2-7, with 8 bases aligning to TRBD1. CDR1 SGHNT and CDR2 YYREEE come from the germline V gene (reference sequence). This CDR3 comprises 17 residues. V lost 0 bases and J lost 3; bases outside the gene matches: 11. CDR3 coding DNA: TGTGCCAGCAGCTTGGATCCTGGACAGGGAAGGTTCTACGAGCAGTACTTC. Translation gives CASSLDPGQGRFYEQYF.

This clone was counted a few times. CDR3 coding DNA: TGTGCCAGCTCACCAGGCGGGAGCTCCTACAATGAGCAGTTCTTC. This codes for CASSPGGSSYNEQFF. The chain uses TRBV18 and TRBJ2-1; 7 bases fit TRBD2. The V and J ends lost 2 bases and 0 bases, in that order; junction bases with no gene match: 1. The CDR3 consists of 15 residues. Per germline, CDR1 KGHSH and CDR2 LQKENI.

This clone was picked up a small number of times. The chain uses TRBV29-1 and TRBJ1-1; D perhaps matches TRBD1 (5 bases). V lost 3 bases, J lost 3 bases, and 8 bases lay in between. CDR1 SQVTM and CDR2 ANQGSEA come from the germline V gene. The CDR3 runs 12 residues. The CDR3 here is CSVEGGDTEAFF. The CDR3 DNA follows: TGCAGCGTTGAGGGGGGGGACACTGAAGCTTTCTTT.

The rearrangement joins TRBV9 to TRBJ1-6, with no clear D. V lost 0 bases, J lost 7 bases, and 11 bases lay in between. The CDR3 spans 15 residues. Germline-derived CDR1 and CDR2 are SGDLS and YYNGEE. This CDR3 is CASSVDGGPNSPLHF. CDR3 in DNA: TGTGCCAGCAGCGTAGATGGAGGGCCCAATTCACCCCTCCACTTT.

The chain joins TRBV15 to TRBJ2-7, with 7 positions matching TRBD2. CDR3 length equals 14 residues. Germline loops: CDR1 LNHNV, CDR2 YYDKDF (reference sequence). V lost 3 bases, J lost 1 base, and 3 bases stayed unmatched. The CDR3 spells CATSRSGASYEQYF. CDR3 DNA sequence: TGTGCCACCAGCAGGAGCGGGGCGTCCTACGAGCAGTACTTC.

V and J are TRBV10-3 and TRBJ2-7; tentatively, D is TRBD1 (7 bases). The CDR3 spans 16 residues. Germline lookup yields CDR1 ENHRY and CDR2 SYGVKD. V dropped 7 bases and J dropped 2 bases, with 21 bases sitting between them. The CDR3 reads CAITSGGTDVTYEQYF. DNA for the CDR3: TGTGCCATCACCTCCGGCGGGACAGATGTTACCTACGAGCAGTACTTC.

The CDR3 sequence: CASSQDSTSGRVYEQYF. The CDR3 DNA reads as TGCGCCAGCAGCCAAGACTCCACTAGCGGGAGGGTATACGAGCAGTACTTC. The chain links TRBV4-1 to TRBJ2-7, with 13 bases identical to TRBD2. There are 17 residues in the CDR3. Germline V gives CDR1 MGHRA, CDR2 YSYEKL. The ends lost 0 bases at V and 4 bases at J; junction bases unmatched: 6.

The rearrangement uses TRBV5-1 and TRBJ1-2; D might be TRBD1 (5 bases). Germline V CDR1 and CDR2: SGHRS, YFSETQ. V lost 4 bases and J 6 bases, leaving 10 bases between the germline ends. The CDR3 has 12 residues. The DNA of the CDR3 is TGCGCCAGCAGCGTAGCACAGGATGGCTACACCTTC. Protein sequence: CASSVAQDGYTF.

The genes are TRBV7-6 and TRBJ2-3, with TRBD2 identical over 12 bases. The CDR3 loop spans 17 amino acids. CDR1 is SGHVS, CDR2 FNYEAQ, per germline. J was trimmed by 2 bases and V by 0 bases; bases with no gene match: 3. The CDR3 nucleotides read TGTGCCAGCAGCTTAGCTCTAGCGGGAGGGTTCACAGATACGCAGTATTTT. This sequence encodes CASSLALAGGFTDTQYF.

The chain couples TRBV5-4 to TRBJ2-7; D is perhaps TRBD1 (6 bases). V gave up 3 bases and J gave up 3 bases, with 16 bases separating them. Per the germline V gene, CDR1 is SGHNT and CDR2 is YYREEE (reference sequence). The CDR3 consists of 15 residues. The CDR3 reads CASSSTRGRGYEQYF. The CDR3 DNA sequence: TGTGCCAGCAGCTCAACGCGCGGCAGGGGCTACGAGCAGTACTTC.

The V call is TRBV15, the J call TRBJ1-1; 8 nucleotides line up with TRBD1. With 6 bases clipped from V and 2 bases from J, the junction kept 8 bases outside the gene matches. This CDR3 contains 15 residues. Germline CDR1 LNHNV, CDR2 YYDKDF (reference sequence). CDR3 DNA: TGTGCCACCAGAGAAGACAGGGGACCAAACACTGAAGCTTTCTTT. As protein: CATREDRGPNTEAFF.

J is TRBJ1-2 and V is TRBV7-8; TRBD1 agrees at 7 bases. Germline-derived CDR1 and CDR2 are SGHVS and FQNEAQ. J lost 1 base, V lost 3 bases, and 5 bases had no gene match. This CDR3 comprises 15 residues. The CDR3 DNA is TGTGCCAGCAGCTTCGCCGGGACAGTTAACTATGGCTACACCTTC. Its protein is CASSFAGTVNYGYTF.